This TCR beta chain was documented in a study of glioma-infiltrating T cells. The iRepertoire nested amplicon-rescue multiplex PCR amplified TCR alpha and beta CDR3s from RNA. Input was 100-400 ng of tissue mRNA or PBMC total RNA. Via MiXCR, TCRdb re-called the multiplex PCR reads, giving one row per CDR3 protein. The sample records over 140,000 distinct CDR3 sequences, about 39% being singletons. This receptor was taken from a human donor with low-grade glioma or glioblastoma, undergoing nonglioma brain surgery, or in good health (not recorded which). The sample consisted of glioma tissue, nonneoplastic brain tissue, or PBMCs (not recorded which).

The chain's CDR3 is CASSQAVGEQYF. Here the CDR3 DNA reads TGTGCCAGCTCGCAGGCAGTCGGCGAGCAGTACTTC. The rearrangement joins TRBV6-2 or TRBV6-3 to TRBJ2-7, with D uncertain. The CDR3 length is 12 residues. Germline CDR1 is MNHEY and CDR2 is SVGEGT. V was pared by 8 bases and J by 6 bases, with 14 bases between.